The 10 T cell receptor beta chains below all came from one sample that was sequenced in a study of naive and memory T cell subsets. Two oligonucleotides, mixed equimolar, formed the beta constant-region primer covering TRBC1 and TRBC2. From the UMI-ligation and nested PCR reads, TCRdb called clonotypes with MiXCR, one entry per CDR3 protein. The table records roughly 91,000 distinct CDR3 sequences, around 13% of them present only once. Material for sequencing was central memory CD4+ T cells from blood. The receptors here all came from a human donor in good health.

The V call is TRBV9, the J call TRBJ2-3; 11 nucleotides align to TRBD1. Looked up from germline, CDR1 is SGDLS and CDR2 is YYNGEE. The V gene end was trimmed by 0 bases and the J gene end by 5 bases; junction bases not matched to a gene: 11. The CDR3 runs to 18 residues. Here the CDR3 DNA reads TGTGCCAGCAGCGTAGATTCAAGGCGGACAGGGGGCAAAGATACGCAGTATTTT. Protein product: CASSVDSRRTGGKDTQYF.

This clonotype appeared many times. CDR3 residues: CAAAVGVYHEQYF. The CDR3 DNA follows: TGTGCCGCGGCGGTGGGTGTTTACCACGAGCAGTACTTC. The chain joins TRBV30 to TRBJ2-7; D not resolved. Germline V gives CDR1 GTSNPN, CDR2 SVGIG (reference sequence). V lost 8 bases and J lost 5, with 19 bases in between. The CDR3 runs to 13 residues.

This chain uses TRBV7-8 with TRBJ2-1; 8 nucleotides align to TRBD2. Germline V gene sequence: CDR1 SGHVS, CDR2 FQNEAQ. This CDR3 region has 17 residues. With V trimmed by 5 bases and J by 5 bases, 14 bases remained unmatched. The DNA for the CDR3 is TGTGCCAGCAGCCCCCCCTTTCGGACTAGCCCCAACAATGAGCAGTTCTTC. This sequence encodes CASSPPFRTSPNNEQFF.

The chain has TRBV29-1 and TRBJ1-3; unclear D gene. V was pared by 7 bases and J by 7 bases, with 17 bases between. Germline V gene data show CDR1 as SQVTM and CDR2 as ANQGSEA. CDR3 length: 13 residues. For the CDR3, the DNA is TGCAGCGCCCTGGCCAGCTTCGGGAACACCATATATTTT. Translated, it gives CSALASFGNTIYF.

This clonotype came up many times. This chain's CDR3 is CASSLVPAEVVEQYF. The CDR3 DNA is TGTGCCAGCAGCTTAGTCCCCGCCGAGGTAGTCGAGCAGTACTTC. J is TRBJ2-7 and V is TRBV7-6; unclear D gene. The CDR3 loop spans 15 amino acids. Trimming stripped 1 base from V and 6 bases from J, with 16 bases between. Germline V gives CDR1 SGHVS, CDR2 FNYEAQ. Drawing the rest from reference TRBV7-6 and TRBJ2-7, the complete variable domain is GAGVSQSPRYKVTKRGQDVALRCDPISGHVSLYWYRQALGQGPEFLTYFNYEAQQDKSGLPNDRFSAERPEGSISTLTIQRTEQRDSAMYRCASSLVPAEVVEQYFGPGTRLTVT.

This clonotype appeared many times. The chain joins TRBV7-8 to TRBJ2-7; 13 bases line up with TRBD2. The length of the CDR3 is 16 residues. From germline, CDR1 is SGHVS and CDR2 FQNEAQ. After removal of 6 bases from V and 12 bases from J, the junction contained 17 bases not matched to a gene. For the CDR3, the DNA is TGTGCCAGCAGTCTCAGACTCGTTGGACTAGCGGGAGAAGTGTACTTC. Translated: CASSLRLVGLAGEVYF. The whole variable domain, filled in from reference TRBV7-8 and TRBJ2-7, reads GAGVSQSPRYKVAKRGQDVALRCDPISGHVSLFWYQQALGQGPEFLTYFQNEAQLDKSGLPSDRFFAERPEGSVSTLKIQRTQQEDSAVYLCASSLRLVGLAGEVYFGPGTRLTVT.

This clonotype has only a few counts. This rearrangement joins TRBV6-2 or TRBV6-3 to TRBJ2-1; D unclear. The CDR3 has 12 residues. V lost 2 bases and J 10 bases, leaving 9 bases between the germline ends. Germline V lookup: CDR1 MNHEY, CDR2 SVGEGT. The DNA for the CDR3 is TGTGCCAGCAGTTACGAGAGGTGGGAGCAGTTCTTC. Its protein product is CASSYERWEQFF.

A few counts support this clonotype. The chain carries TRBV11-2 and TRBJ1-4; TRBD1 aligns across 9 bases. CDR1 and CDR2 (germline): SGHAT, FQNNGV. This CDR3 comprises 16 residues. V gave up 1 base and J gave up 5 bases; unmatched junction bases: 5. The CDR3 DNA follows: TGTGCCAGCAGCTTAGCGTCGGGACAGGGCAATGAAAAACTGTTTTTT. It specifies CASSLASGQGNEKLFF.

This clonotype was counted a few times. The V gene is TRBV3-1, the J gene TRBJ2-5; D is possibly TRBD1 (6 bases). CDR1 is LGHDT, CDR2 YNNKEL, per germline (reference sequence). Between the trimmed V and J ends, which lost 4 bases and 1 base, there was a span of 10 bases. The CDR3 length is 14 residues. The CDR3 sequence: CASSLRTVQETQYF. The CDR3 DNA reads TGTGCCAGCAGCCTCCGGACAGTCCAAGAGACCCAGTACTTC.

This clonotype has a handful of counts. This chain links TRBV6-2 or TRBV6-3 with TRBJ1-5; TRBD1 matches 8 bases. This CDR3 has 14 residues. Germline CDR1 MNHEY, CDR2 SVGEGT. The trim removed 8 bases at V and 3 bases at J, leaving 6 bases unmatched. The CDR3 DNA sequence: TGTGCCAGCGCCGGGACAGGATACAATCAGCCCCAGCATTTT. Its translation: CASAGTGYNQPQHF.